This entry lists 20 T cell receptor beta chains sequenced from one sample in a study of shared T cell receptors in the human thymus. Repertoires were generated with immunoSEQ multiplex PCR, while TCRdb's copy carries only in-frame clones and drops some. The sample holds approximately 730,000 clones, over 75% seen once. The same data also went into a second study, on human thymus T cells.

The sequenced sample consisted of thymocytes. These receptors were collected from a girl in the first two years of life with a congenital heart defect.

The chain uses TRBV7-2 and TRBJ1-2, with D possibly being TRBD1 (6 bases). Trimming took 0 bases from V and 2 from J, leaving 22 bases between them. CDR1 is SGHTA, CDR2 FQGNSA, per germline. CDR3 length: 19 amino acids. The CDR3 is CASSLAGQFFPPLNYGYTF. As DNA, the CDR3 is TGTGCCAGCAGCTTAGCCGGACAGTTTTTTCCTCCCTTAAACTATGGCTACACCTTC. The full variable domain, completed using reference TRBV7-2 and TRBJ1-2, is GAGVSQSPSNKVTEKGKDVELRCDPISGHTALYWYRQSLGQGLEFLIYFQGNSAPDKSGLPSDRFSAERTGGSVSTLTIQRTQQEDSAVYLCASSLAGQFFPPLNYGYTFGSGTRLTVV.

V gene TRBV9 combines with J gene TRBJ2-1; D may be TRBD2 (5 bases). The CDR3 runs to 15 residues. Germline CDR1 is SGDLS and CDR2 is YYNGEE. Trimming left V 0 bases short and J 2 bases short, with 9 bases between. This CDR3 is CASSVDWEPYNEQFF. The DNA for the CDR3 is TGTGCCAGCAGCGTAGATTGGGAGCCCTACAATGAGCAGTTCTTC.

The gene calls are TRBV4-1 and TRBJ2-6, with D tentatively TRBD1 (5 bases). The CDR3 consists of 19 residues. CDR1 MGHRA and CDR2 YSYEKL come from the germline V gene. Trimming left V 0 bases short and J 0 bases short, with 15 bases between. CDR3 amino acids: CASSQEHGHKSSGANVLTF. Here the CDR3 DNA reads TGCGCCAGCAGCCAAGAGCACGGACACAAGAGCTCTGGGGCCAACGTCCTGACTTTC.

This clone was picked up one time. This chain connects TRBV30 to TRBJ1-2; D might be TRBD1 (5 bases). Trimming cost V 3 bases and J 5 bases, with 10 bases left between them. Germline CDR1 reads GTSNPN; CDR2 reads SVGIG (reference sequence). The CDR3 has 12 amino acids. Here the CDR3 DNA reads TGTGCCTGGAGCTGGGACTGGTATGGCTACACCTTC. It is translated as CAWSWDWYGYTF.

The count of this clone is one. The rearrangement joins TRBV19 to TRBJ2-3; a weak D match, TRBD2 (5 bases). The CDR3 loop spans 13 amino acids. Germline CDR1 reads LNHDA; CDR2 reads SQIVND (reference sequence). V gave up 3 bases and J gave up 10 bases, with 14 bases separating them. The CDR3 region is CASSISGSDAQYF. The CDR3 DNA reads TGTGCCAGTAGTATTTCGGGGTCGGACGCGCAGTATTTT.

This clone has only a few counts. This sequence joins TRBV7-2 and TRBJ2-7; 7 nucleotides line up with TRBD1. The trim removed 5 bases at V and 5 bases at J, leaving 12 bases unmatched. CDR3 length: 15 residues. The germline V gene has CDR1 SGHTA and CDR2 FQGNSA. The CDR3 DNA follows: TGTGCCAGCAGCCTAGACGGGACAGAGGACCACGAGCAGTACTTC. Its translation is CASSLDGTEDHEQYF.

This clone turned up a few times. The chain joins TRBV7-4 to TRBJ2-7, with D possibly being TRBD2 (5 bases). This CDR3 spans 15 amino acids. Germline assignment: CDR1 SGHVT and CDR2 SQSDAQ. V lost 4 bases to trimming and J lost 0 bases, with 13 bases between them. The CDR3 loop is CASSSRHGISYEQYF. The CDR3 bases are TGTGCCAGCAGCTCCAGACACGGGATCTCCTACGAGCAGTACTTC.

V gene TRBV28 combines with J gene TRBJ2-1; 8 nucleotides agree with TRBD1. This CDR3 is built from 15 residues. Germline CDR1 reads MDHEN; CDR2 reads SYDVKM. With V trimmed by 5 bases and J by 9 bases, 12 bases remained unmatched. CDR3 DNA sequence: TGTGCCAGCAGTGGTCCAGGGGGCTGGGTGAGTGAGCAGTTCTTC. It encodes CASSGPGGWVSEQFF.

The DNA for the CDR3 is TGTGCCAGCAGCTCTATCGGGACAGGGATCTACGAGCAGTACTTC. As protein: CASSSIGTGIYEQYF. V gene TRBV7-2 combines with J gene TRBJ2-7; 9 nucleotides line up with TRBD1. V gave up 4 bases and J gave up 3 bases; unmatched junction bases: 7. The CDR3 consists of 15 residues. The germline gives CDR1 SGHTA, CDR2 FQGNSA.

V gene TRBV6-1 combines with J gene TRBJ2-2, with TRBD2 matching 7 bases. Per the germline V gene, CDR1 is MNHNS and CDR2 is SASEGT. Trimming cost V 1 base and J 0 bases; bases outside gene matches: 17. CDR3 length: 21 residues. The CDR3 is CASSEESVGHWGGTNTGELFF. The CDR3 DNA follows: TGTGCCAGCAGTGAAGAAAGTGTCGGTCACTGGGGGGGAACGAACACCGGGGAGCTGTTTTTT.

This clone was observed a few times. This CDR3 reads CASSQGFIIPARGIYNEQFF. CDR3 nucleotide sequence: TGCGCCAGCAGCCAAGGTTTTATTATTCCGGCCAGGGGAATTTACAATGAGCAGTTCTTC. The chain joins TRBV4-1 to TRBJ2-1, with a tentative D call TRBD1 (6 bases). V lost 1 base and J 4 bases, leaving 26 bases between the germline ends. The CDR3 sequence is 20 residues long. From germline, CDR1 is MGHRA and CDR2 YSYEKL.

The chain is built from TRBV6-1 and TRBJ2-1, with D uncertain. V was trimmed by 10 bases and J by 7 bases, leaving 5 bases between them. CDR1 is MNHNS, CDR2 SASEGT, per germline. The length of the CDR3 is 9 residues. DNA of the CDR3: TGTGCCATTCAGAATGAGCAGTTCTTC. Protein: CAIQNEQFF.

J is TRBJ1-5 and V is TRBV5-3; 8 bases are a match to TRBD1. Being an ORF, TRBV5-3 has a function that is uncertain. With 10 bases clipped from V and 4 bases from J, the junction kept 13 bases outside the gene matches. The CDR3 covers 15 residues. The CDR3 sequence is CAGGQGRSLNQPQHF. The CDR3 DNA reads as TGTGCCGGAGGACAGGGCCGATCGCTTAATCAGCCCCAGCATTTT.

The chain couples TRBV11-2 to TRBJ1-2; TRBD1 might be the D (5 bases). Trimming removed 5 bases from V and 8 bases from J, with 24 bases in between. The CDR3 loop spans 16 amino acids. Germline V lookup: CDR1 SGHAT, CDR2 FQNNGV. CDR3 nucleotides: TGTGCCAGCAGCCCCCACTCGGGGGAGGTTTGGGGGGGCTACACCTTC. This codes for CASSPHSGEVWGGYTF.

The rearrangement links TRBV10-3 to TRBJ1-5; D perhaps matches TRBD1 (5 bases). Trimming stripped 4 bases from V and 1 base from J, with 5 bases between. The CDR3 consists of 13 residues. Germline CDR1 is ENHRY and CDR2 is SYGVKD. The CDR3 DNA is TGTGCCATCAGTGCAGGGAGCAATCAGCCCCAGCATTTT. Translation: CAISAGSNQPQHF.

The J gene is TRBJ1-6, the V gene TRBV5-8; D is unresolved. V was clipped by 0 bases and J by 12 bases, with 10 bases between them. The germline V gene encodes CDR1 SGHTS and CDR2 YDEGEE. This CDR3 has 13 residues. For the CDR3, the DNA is TGTGCCAGCAGCTTGGTGGGCCCGCGACCCCTCCACTTT. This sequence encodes CASSLVGPRPLHF.

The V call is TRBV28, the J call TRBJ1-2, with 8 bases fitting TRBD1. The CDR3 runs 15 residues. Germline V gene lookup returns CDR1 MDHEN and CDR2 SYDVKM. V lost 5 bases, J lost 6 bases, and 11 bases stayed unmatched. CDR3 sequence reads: CASSPRQGRIDGYTF. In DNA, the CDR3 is TGTGCCAGCAGTCCCCGACAGGGGAGAATAGATGGCTACACCTTC.

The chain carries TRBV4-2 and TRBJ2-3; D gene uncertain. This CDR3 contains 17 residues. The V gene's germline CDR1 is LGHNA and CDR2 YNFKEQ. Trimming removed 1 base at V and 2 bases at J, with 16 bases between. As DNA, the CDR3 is TGTGCCAGCAGCCAAGTGGTGGAGACTCGAAACACAGATACGCAGTATTTT. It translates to CASSQVVETRNTDTQYF.

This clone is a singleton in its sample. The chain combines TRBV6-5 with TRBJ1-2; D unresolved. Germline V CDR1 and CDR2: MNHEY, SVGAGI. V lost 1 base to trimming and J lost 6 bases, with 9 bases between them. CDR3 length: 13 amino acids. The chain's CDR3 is CASSYFNRHGYTF. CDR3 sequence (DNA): TGTGCCAGCAGTTACTTCAACAGACATGGCTACACCTTC.

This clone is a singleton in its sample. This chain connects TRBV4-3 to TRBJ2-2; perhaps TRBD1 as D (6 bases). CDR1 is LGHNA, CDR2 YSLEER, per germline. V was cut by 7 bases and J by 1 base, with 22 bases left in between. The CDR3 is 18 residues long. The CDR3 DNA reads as TGCGCCAGCACCTCAGAAACTTATCTAGGGGGGAACACCGGGGAGCTGTTTTTT. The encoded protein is CASTSETYLGGNTGELFF.